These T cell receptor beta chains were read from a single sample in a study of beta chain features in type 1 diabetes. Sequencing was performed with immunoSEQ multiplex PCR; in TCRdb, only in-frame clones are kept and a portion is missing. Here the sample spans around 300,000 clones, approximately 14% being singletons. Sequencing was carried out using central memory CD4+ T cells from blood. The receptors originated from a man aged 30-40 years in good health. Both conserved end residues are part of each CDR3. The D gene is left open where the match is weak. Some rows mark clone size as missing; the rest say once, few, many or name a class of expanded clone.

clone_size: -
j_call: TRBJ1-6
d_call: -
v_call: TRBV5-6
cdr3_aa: CASSLVGGAVDSPLHF
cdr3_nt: TGTGCCAGCAGCTTGGTGGGAGGGGCGGTGGATTCACCCCTCCACTTT

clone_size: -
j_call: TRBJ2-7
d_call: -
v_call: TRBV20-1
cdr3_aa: CSAGGVKEQYF
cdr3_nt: TGCAGTGCTGGCGGGGTAAAAGAGCAGTACTTC

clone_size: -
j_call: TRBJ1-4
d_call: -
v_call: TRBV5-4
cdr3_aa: CASSLASGRGEKLFF
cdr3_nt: TGTGCCAGCAGCTTGGCTTCGGGAAGAGGGGAAAAACTGTTTTTT

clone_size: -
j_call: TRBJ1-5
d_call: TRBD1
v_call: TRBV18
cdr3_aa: CASSPRVQGTNQVQPQHF
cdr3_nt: TGTGCCAGCTCACCACGAGTACAGGGGACAAACCAGGTCCAGCCCCAGCATTTT

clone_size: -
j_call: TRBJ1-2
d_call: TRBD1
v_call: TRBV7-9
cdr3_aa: CASSSTGGANYGYTF
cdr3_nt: TGTGCCAGCAGCTCGACAGGGGGCGCTAACTATGGCTACACCTTC

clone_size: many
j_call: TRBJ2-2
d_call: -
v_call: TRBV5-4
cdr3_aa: CASSLAITGELFF
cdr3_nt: TGTGCCAGCAGCTTGGCCATTACCGGGGAGCTGTTTTTT

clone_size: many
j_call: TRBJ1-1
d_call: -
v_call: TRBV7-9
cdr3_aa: CASSLMGGSSTEAFF
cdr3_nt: TGTGCCAGCAGCTTAATGGGGGGCTCAAGCACTGAAGCTTTCTTT

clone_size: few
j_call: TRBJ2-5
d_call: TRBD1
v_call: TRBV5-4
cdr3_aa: CASSSARGLQETQYF
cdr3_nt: TGTGCCAGCAGCTCGGCCAGGGGGTTACAAGAGACCCAGTACTTC

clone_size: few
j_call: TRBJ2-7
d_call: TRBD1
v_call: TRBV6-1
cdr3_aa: CASSSGQTFYEQYF
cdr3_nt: TGTGCCAGCTCCTCGGGACAGACGTTTTACGAGCAGTACTTC

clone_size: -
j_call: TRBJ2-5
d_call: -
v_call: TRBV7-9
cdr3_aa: CASSENGGATQYF
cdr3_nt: TGTGCCAGCAGCGAGAATGGAGGGGCGACCCAGTACTTC

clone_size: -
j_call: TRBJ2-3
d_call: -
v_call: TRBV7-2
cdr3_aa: CASSSRTVTDTQYF
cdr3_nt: TGTGCCAGCAGCTCGAGGACCGTCACAGATACGCAGTATTTT

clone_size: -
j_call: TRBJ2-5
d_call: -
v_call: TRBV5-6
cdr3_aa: CASSWGLQGNFGETQYF
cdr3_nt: TGTGCCAGCAGCTGGGGATTACAGGGAAATTTCGGGGAGACCCAGTACTTC

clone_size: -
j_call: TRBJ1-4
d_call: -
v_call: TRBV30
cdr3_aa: CAWSLGTPYEKLFF
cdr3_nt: TGTGCCTGGAGTCTCGGGACACCTTATGAAAAACTGTTTTTT

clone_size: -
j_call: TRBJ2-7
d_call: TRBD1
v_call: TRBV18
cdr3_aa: CASSPVTGNHEQYF
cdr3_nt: TGTGCCAGCTCACCAGTGACAGGGAACCACGAGCAGTACTTC

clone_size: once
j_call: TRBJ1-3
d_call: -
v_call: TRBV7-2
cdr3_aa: CASSLGSSLSGNTVYF
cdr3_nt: TGTGCCAGCAGCTTAGGGTCGAGCCTCTCTGGAAACACCGTATATTTT

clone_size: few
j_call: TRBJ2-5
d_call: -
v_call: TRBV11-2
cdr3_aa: CASSVGPQETQYF
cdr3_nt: TGTGCCAGCAGCGTCGGTCCCCAAGAGACCCAGTACTTC

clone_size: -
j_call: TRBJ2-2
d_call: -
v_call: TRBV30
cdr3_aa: CAWQDRGSYTGELFF
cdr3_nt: TGTGCCTGGCAAGATAGGGGGTCATACACCGGGGAGCTGTTTTTT

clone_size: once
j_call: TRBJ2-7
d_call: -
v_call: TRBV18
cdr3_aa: CATSLGGVDEQYF
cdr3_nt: TGTGCCACCTCGCTTGGGGGAGTGGACGAGCAGTACTTC

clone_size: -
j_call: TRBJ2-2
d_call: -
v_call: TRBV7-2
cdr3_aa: CASSLWTLNTGELFF
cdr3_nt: TGTGCCAGCAGCTTATGGACTCTGAACACCGGGGAGCTGTTTTTT

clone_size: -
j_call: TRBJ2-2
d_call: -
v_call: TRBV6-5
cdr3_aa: CASSYRGRRRAGELFF
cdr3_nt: TGTGCCAGCAGTTACCGGGGAAGGAGAAGGGCCGGGGAGCTGTTTTTT

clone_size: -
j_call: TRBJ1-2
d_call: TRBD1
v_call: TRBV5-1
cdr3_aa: CASSSGQDVRGYTF
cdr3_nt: TGCGCCAGCAGCTCTGGACAGGACGTGAGAGGCTACACCTTC

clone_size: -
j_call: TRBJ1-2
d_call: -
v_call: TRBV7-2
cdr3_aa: CASSALRDRHGYTF
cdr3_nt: TGTGCCAGCAGCGCCCTCAGGGACCGCCATGGCTACACCTTC

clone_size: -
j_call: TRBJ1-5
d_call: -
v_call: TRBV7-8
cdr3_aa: CASSPILGNQPQHF
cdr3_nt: TGTGCCAGCAGCCCTATTTTGGGCAATCAGCCCCAGCATTTT

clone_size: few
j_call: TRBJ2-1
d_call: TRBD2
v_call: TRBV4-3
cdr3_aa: CASSQELRAGERPEQFF
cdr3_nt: TGCGCCAGCAGCCAAGAACTCCGTGCGGGAGAGCGGCCTGAGCAGTTCTTC

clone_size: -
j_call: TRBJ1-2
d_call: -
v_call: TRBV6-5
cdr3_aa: CASSAFRQTYTF
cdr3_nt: TGTGCCAGCAGTGCTTTTAGGCAGACCTACACCTTC

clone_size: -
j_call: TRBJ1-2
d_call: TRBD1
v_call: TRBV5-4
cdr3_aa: CASSSTSGTERYTF
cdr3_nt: TGTGCCAGCAGCTCAACCTCCGGGACAGAGCGCTACACCTTC

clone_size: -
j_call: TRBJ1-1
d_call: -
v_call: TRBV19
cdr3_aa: CASSIEGLTEAFF
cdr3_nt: TGTGCCAGTAGTATTGAGGGTCTGACTGAAGCTTTCTTT

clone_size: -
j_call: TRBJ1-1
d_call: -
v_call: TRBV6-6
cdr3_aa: CASSLELAGWAFF
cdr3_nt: TGTGCCAGCAGTTTAGAATTGGCCGGCTGGGCTTTCTTT

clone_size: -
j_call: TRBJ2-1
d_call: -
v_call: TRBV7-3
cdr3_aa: CASSPVASSNEQFF
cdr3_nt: TGTGCCAGCAGCCCCGTAGCTAGTTCCAATGAGCAGTTCTTC

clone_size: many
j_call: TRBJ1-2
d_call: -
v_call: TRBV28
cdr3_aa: CASSSVYGYTF
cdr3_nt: TGTGCCAGCAGTTCAGTCTATGGCTACACCTTC

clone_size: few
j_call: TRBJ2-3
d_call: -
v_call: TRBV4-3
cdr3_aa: CASSQVGGATDTQYF
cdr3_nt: TGCGCCAGCAGCCAAGTCGGCGGGGCCACAGATACGCAGTATTTT

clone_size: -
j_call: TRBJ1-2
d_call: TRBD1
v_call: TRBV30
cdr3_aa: CAWSYGTGLFRGYTF
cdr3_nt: TGTGCCTGGAGTTACGGGACAGGTCTGTTCCGTGGCTACACCTTC

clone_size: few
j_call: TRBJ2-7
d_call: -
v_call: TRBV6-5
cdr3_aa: CASRVFHEQYF
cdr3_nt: TGTGCCAGCAGGGTGTTCCACGAGCAGTACTTC

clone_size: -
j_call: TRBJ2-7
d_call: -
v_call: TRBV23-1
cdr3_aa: CASSQSGNPYEQYF
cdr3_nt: TGCGCCAGCAGTCAATCGGGGAACCCCTACGAGCAGTACTTC

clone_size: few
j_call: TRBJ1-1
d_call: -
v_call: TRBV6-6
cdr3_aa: CASSYIAGGLNTEAFF
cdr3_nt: TGTGCCAGCAGTTACATCGCCGGGGGGCTGAACACTGAAGCTTTCTTT

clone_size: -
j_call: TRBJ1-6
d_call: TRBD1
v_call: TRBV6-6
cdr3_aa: CASSYSTGRSPLHF
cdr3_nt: TGTGCCAGCAGTTACTCGACAGGGAGGTCACCCCTCCACTTT

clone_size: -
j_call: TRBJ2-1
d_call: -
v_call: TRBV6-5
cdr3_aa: CASTPSQGGNEQFF
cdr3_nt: TGTGCCAGCACTCCTTCGCAGGGCGGTAATGAGCAGTTCTTC

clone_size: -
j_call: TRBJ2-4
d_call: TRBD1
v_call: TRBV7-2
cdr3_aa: CASSLERGQANLAKNIQYF
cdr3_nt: TGTGCCAGCAGCTTAGAGAGGGGACAGGCCAACCTAGCCAAAAACATTCAGTACTTC

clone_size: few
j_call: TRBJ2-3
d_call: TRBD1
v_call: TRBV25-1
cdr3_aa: CASSEGDRETQYF
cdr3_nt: TGTGCCAGCAGTGAGGGGGACAGGGAAACGCAGTATTTT

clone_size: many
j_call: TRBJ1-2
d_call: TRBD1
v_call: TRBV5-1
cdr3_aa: CASSLAGTGGGYTF
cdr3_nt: TGCGCCAGCAGCTTGGCCGGGACAGGAGGTGGCTACACCTTC

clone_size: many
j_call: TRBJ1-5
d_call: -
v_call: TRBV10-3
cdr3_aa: CAISESGGYQPQHF
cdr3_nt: TGTGCCATCAGTGAGTCGGGGGGCTATCAGCCCCAGCATTTT

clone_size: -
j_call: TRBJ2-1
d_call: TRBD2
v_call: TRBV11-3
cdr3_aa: CASSSGTSVENEQFF
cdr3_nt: TGTGCCAGCAGCTCTGGAACTAGCGTAGAAAATGAGCAGTTCTTC

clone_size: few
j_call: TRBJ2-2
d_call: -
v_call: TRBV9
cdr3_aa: CASSSHTVNTGELFF
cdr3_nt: TGTGCCAGCAGCTCCCACACCGTTAACACCGGGGAGCTGTTTTTT

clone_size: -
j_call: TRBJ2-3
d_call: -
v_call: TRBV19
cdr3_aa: CASSLVGGNTDTQYF
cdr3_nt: TGTGCCAGTAGTTTAGTAGGAGGGAACACAGATACGCAGTATTTT

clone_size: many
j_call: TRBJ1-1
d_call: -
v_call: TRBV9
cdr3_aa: CASSVGSLGNTEAFF
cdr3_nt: TGTGCCAGCAGCGTAGGTTCACTGGGGAACACTGAAGCTTTCTTT

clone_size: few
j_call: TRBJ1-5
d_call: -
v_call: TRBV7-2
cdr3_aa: CASSASGGNQPQHF
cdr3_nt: TGTGCCAGCAGCGCCTCCGGGGGCAATCAGCCCCAGCATTTT

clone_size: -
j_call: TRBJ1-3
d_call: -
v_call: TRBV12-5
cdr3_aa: CASGFGLSSGNTIYF
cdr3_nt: TGTGCTAGTGGTTTCGGCTTGAGCTCTGGAAACACCATATATTTT

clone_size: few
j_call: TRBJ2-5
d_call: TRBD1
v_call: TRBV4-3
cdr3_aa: CASSQGTGTETQYF
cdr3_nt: TGCGCCAGCAGCCAGGGGACAGGGACAGAGACCCAGTACTTC

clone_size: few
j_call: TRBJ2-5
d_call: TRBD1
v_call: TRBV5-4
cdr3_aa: CASSQYPGGTQYF
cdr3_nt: TGCGCCAGCAGCCAATACCCAGGGGGGACCCAGTACTTC

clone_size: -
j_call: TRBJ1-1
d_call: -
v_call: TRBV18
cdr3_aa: CASAGVLDTEAFF
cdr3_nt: TGTGCCAGCGCGGGGGTGTTGGACACTGAAGCTTTCTTT

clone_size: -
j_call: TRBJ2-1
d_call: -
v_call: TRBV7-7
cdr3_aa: CASSLDGSLREQFF
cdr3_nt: TGTGCCAGCAGCTTAGATGGGTCCTTGAGGGAGCAGTTCTTC